This TCR beta chain is drawn from a study of beta chain features in type 1 diabetes. General observations from the study: Significant though moderate, a shortening of TCRB CDR3s appeared in all four CD4+ subsets of Type 1 diabetes patients.

The length of the CDR3 is 13 residues. Trimming removed 4 bases at V and 1 base at J, with 7 bases between. CDR1 is MRHNA and CDR2 is SNTAGT in the germline V gene. Remarks on this clone: Its antigen is currently unknown.

Since all of the isolated RNA was reverse transcribed, expressed TCRB transcripts were what got sequenced. Sequencing of naive, central memory and regulatory T cell samples gave an average of roughly 4 million reads. Using immunoSEQ multiplex PCR, the repertoire was profiled, and TCRdb retains in-frame clones only, with some absent. The data hold around 330,000 clones, with 11% observed a single time. This chain links TRBV6-4 with TRBJ1-1; maybe TRBD1 (5 bases). The TCR originated in a woman under 40 in good health. The source material was naive CD4+ T cells from blood. This CDR3 is CASSGGANTEAFF. The CDR3 DNA sequence: TGTGCCAGCAGTGGTGGGGCGAACACTGAAGCTTTCTTT.